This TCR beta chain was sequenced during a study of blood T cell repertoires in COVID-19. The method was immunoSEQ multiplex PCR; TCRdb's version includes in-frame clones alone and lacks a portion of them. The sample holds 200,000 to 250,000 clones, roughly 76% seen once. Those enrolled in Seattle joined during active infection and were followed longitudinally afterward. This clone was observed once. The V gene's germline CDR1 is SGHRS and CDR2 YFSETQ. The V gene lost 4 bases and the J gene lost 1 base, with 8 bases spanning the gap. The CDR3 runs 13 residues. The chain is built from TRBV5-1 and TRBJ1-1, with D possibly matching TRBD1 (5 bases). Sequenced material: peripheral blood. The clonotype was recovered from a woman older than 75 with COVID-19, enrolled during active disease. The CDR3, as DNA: TGCGCCAGCAGCGTTACAGGGAACACTGAAGCTTTCTTT. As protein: CASSVTGNTEAFF. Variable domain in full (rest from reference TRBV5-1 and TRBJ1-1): KAGVTQTPRYLIKTRGQQVTLSCSPISGHRSVSWYQQTPGQGLQFLFEYFSETQRNKGNFPGRFSGRQFSNSRSEMNVSTLELGDSALYLCASSVTGNTEAFFGQGTRLTVV.